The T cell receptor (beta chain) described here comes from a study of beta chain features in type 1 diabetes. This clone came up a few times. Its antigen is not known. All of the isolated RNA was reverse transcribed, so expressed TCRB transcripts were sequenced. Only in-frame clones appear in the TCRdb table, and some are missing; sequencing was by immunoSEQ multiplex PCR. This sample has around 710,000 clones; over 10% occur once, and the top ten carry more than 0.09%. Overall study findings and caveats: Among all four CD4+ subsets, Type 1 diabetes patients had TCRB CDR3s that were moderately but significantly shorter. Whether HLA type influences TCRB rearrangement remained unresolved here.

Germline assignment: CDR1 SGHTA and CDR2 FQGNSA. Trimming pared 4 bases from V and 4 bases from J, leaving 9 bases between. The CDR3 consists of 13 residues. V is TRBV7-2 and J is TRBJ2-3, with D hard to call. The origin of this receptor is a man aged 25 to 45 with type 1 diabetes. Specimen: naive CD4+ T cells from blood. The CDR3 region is CASSSYSPDTQYF. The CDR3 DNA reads TGTGCCAGCAGCTCCTACAGTCCAGATACGCAGTATTTT.